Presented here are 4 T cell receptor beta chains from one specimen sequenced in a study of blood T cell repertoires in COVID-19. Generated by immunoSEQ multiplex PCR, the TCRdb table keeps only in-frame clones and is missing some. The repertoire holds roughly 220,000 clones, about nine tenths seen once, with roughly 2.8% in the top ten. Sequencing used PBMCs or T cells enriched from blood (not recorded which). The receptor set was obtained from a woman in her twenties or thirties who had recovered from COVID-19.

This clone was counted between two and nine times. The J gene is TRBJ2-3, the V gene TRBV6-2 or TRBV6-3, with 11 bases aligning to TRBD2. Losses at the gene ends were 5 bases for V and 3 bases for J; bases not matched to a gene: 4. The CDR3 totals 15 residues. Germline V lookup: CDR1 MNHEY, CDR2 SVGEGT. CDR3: CASSQTSGGTDTQYF. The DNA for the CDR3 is TGTGCCAGCAGTCAAACTAGCGGGGGTACAGATACGCAGTATTTT.

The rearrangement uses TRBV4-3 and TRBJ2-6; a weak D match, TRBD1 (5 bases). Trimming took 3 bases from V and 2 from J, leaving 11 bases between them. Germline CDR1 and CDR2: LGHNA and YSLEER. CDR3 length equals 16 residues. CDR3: CASSQSPGTGANVLTF. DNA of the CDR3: TGCGCCAGCAGCCAGAGTCCAGGGACTGGGGCCAACGTCCTGACTTTC.

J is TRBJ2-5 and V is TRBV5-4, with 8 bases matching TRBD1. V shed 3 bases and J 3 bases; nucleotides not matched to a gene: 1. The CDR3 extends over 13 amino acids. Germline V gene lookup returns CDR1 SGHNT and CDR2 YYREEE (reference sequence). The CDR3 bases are TGTGCCAGCAGCTACAGGGGGGAAGAGACCCAGTACTTC. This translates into CASSYRGEETQYF.

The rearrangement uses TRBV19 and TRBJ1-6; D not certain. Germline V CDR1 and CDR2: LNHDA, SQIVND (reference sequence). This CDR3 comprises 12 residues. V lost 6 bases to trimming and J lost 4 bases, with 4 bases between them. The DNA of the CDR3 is TGTGCCAGTAGCGTGTATAATTCACCCCTCCACTTT. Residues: CASSVYNSPLHF.